The TCR beta chain described here comes from a study of cytomegalovirus exposure and HLA in healthy donors. Study overall: Earlier, some 200 million T cells were analyzed, and some 120 million unique TCR beta sequences were found among them.

As for this clone: The target antigen is unknown.

Every donor was a healthy person donating bone marrow. Primers for the PCR totalled 60 Vbeta and 13 Jbeta. Here immunoSEQ multiplex PCR was the method, and the copy in TCRdb shows in-frame clones only, minus some. Found here are approximately 110,000 clones; the top ten clones hold about 2.2%. Overall study results and limits: Cytomegalovirus-associated TCR beta chains were listed, numbering 150 to 200.

The sequence came from a man aged 35 to 55 in good health and CMV-seronegative. Sequenced sample: PBMCs.

The CDR3 nucleotides are TGTGCCAGCTCACGCCAGGTCTCCTACAATGAGCAGTTCTTC. Its protein is CASSRQVSYNEQFF. This rearrangement joins TRBV18 to TRBJ2-1; D unresolved. CDR3 length: 14 residues. The V and J ends lost 4 bases and 0 bases respectively, with 7 bases between them. Germline V gives CDR1 KGHSH, CDR2 LQKENI.